The sequence of this T cell receptor (beta chain) was determined in a study of tumor and adjacent non-tumor tissue in lung cancer. Overall study context: Some 4.1 million productive TCRbeta reads were obtained per sample on average.

The template was RNA from unsorted bulk tissue. V shed 1 base and J shed 8 bases, with 12 bases lying between them. The length of the CDR3 is 13 residues. TCRbeta libraries were built with three rounds of nested PCR, modified from ARM-PCR. TCRdb independently ran MiXCR on the multiplex PCR reads; one entry per CDR3 protein. The data show approximately 79,000 distinct CDR3 sequences, over 55% seen once. Material: lung tumor tissue. The source of this sequence is a woman aged 40 to 55 with non-small cell lung cancer. The rearrangement uses TRBV12-3 or TRBV12-4 and TRBJ2-7, with D hard to call. CDR3 DNA sequence: TGTGCCAGCAGTTTAGGACCAGTCGGAAAGCAGTACTTC. Its protein is CASSLGPVGKQYF.